One sample yielded the 14 T cell receptor beta chains listed below, sequenced in a study of T cell responses to AZD1222 COVID-19 vaccine. Some clones are missing from TCRdb's copy, which holds only in-frame ones; the method was immunoSEQ multiplex PCR. The repertoire holds some 110,000 clones, with around 90% as singletons. Specimen: peripheral blood, collected on day 0 of AZD1222 vaccination. These receptors were taken from an adult in good health.

This rearrangement joins TRBV9 to TRBJ1-2; D call uncertain. This CDR3 has 13 amino acids. Between the trimmed V and J ends, which lost 2 bases and 4 bases, there was a span of 9 bases. Per the germline V gene, CDR1 is SGDLS and CDR2 is YYNGEE. CDR3 sequence (DNA): TGTGCCAGCAGCGTGGGGATTGGCTATGGCTACACCTTC. Amino acid sequence: CASSVGIGYGYTF. Using reference TRBV9 and TRBJ1-2 for the parts outside the CDR3, the full variable domain is DSGVTQTPKHLITATGQRVTLRCSPRSGDLSVYWYQQSLDQGLQFLIQYYNGEERAKGNILERFSAQQFPDLHSELNLSSLELGDSALYFCASSVGIGYGYTFGSGTRLTVV.

This chain links TRBV2 with TRBJ2-7, with 15 nucleotides matching TRBD2. Looked up from germline, CDR1 is SNHLY and CDR2 is FYNNEI. The CDR3 contains 18 residues. Germline trimming cut 5 bases from V and 4 bases from J; bases unmatched to any gene: 12. In DNA form, the CDR3 reads TGTGCCAGCAGTCCCCGGACTAGCGGGAGGGCCGTCGAATACGAGCAGTACTTC. Encoded protein: CASSPRTSGRAVEYEQYF.

The V gene is TRBV5-1, the J gene TRBJ2-2, with unresolved D. The germline CDR1 and CDR2 sequences are SGHRS and YFSETQ. Trimming took off 0 bases at V and 3 bases at J, with 9 bases between the two ends. CDR3 length equals 15 residues. The CDR3 reads CASSLGQAYTGELFF. CDR3 DNA sequence: TGCGCCAGCAGCTTGGGGCAGGCGTACACCGGGGAGCTGTTTTTT. The full variable domain, in which reference TRBV5-1 and TRBJ2-2 provide the parts outside the CDR3, is KAGVTQTPRYLIKTRGQQVTLSCSPISGHRSVSWYQQTPGQGLQFLFEYFSETQRNKGNFPGRFSGRQFSNSRSEMNVSTLELGDSALYLCASSLGQAYTGELFFGEGSRLTVL.

In this sample, this clone turned up once. This chain links TRBV5-1 with TRBJ1-1; 7 bases match TRBD1. Germline values: CDR1 SGHRS, CDR2 YFSETQ. This CDR3 has 17 amino acids. V was pared by 4 bases and J by 1 base, with 13 bases of the junction left unmatched. As DNA, the CDR3 is TGCGCCAGCAGCCGCACAGGGGCAAGCCAACCGAACACTGAAGCTTTCTTT. Amino acid sequence: CASSRTGASQPNTEAFF.

This clone appeared once. V is TRBV7-9 and J is TRBJ1-3, with D uncertain. The CDR3 spans 12 residues. V lost 1 base and J 16 bases, leaving 14 bases between the germline ends. Germline CDR1 reads SEHNR; CDR2 reads FQNEAQ (reference sequence). The CDR3, as DNA: TGTGCCAGCAGCTTAGATCGTGGCTCCCGGTATTTT. Translated, it gives CASSLDRGSRYF. The full variable domain, its missing parts supplied by reference TRBV7-9 and TRBJ1-3, is DTGVSQNPRHKITKRGQNVTFRCDPISEHNRLYWYRQTLGQGPEFLTYFQNEAQLEKSRLLSDRFSAERPKGSFSTLEIQRTEQGDSAMYLCASSLDRGSRYFGEGSWLTVV.

This chain links TRBV18 with TRBJ2-7, with D perhaps TRBD2 (5 bases). Between the trimmed V and J ends, which lost 5 bases and 3 bases, there was a span of 14 bases. CDR1 and CDR2 from the germline V gene are KGHSH and LQKENI. The CDR3 length is 14 residues. CDR3 region: CASSSGSLFYEQYF. The CDR3 DNA follows: TGTGCCAGCTCATCGGGATCACTCTTCTACGAGCAGTACTTC.

J is TRBJ1-1 and V is TRBV19, with a tentative D call TRBD1 (6 bases). Trimming shortened V by 5 bases and J by 4 bases, and 14 bases separated the two germline ends. Per germline, CDR1 LNHDA and CDR2 SQIVND (reference sequence). The CDR3 totals 14 residues. The CDR3 region is CASSLQGFGTEAFF. DNA for the CDR3: TGTGCCAGTAGTCTACAGGGTTTCGGCACTGAAGCTTTCTTT.

The chain employs TRBV10-3 and TRBJ2-1; D possibly corresponds to TRBD2 (5 bases). Trimming removed 10 bases from V and 7 bases from J, with 8 bases in between. From germline, CDR1 is ENHRY and CDR2 SYGVKD. This CDR3 comprises 10 residues. This CDR3 reads CATWRNEQFF. In DNA, the CDR3 is TGTGCCACCTGGAGGAATGAGCAGTTCTTC.

The rearrangement joins TRBV10-2 to TRBJ1-1; D is possibly TRBD1 (6 bases). The CDR3 spans 15 residues. Between the trimmed V and J ends, which lost 1 base and 4 bases, there was a span of 13 bases. Germline CDR1 is WSHSY and CDR2 is SAAADI. The CDR3 protein is CASSEFLRGFTEAFF. The DNA of the CDR3 is TGCGCCAGCAGTGAGTTCTTAAGGGGGTTCACTGAAGCTTTCTTT.

The chain links TRBV30 to TRBJ2-1, with 9 nucleotides matching TRBD2. Trimming removed 0 bases from V and 2 bases from J; junction bases left unmatched: 8. Germline V lookup: CDR1 GTSNPN, CDR2 SVGIG (reference sequence). This CDR3 is 17 amino acids long. The CDR3 bases are TGTGCCTGGAGTGTAACCCCGCGGGAGGGCCCCTACAATGAGCAGTTCTTC. This gives the protein CAWSVTPREGPYNEQFF.

V is TRBV27 and J is TRBJ2-2; tentative D call: TRBD2 (6 bases). Germline CDR1 and CDR2: MNHEY and SMNVEV (reference sequence). The length of the CDR3 is 16 residues. V was shortened by 1 base and J by 1 base, with 10 bases between the two germline ends. The CDR3 coding sequence is TGTGCCAGCAGTTTATTTAGCGGAATGAACACCGGGGAGCTGTTTTTT. Amino acids: CASSLFSGMNTGELFF.

The chain combines TRBV19 with TRBJ2-7; D might be TRBD1 (6 bases). Germline V gene lookup returns CDR1 LNHDA and CDR2 SQIVND (reference sequence). The CDR3 extends over 13 amino acids. Trimming took off 5 bases at V and 1 base at J, with 9 bases between the two ends. The CDR3 reads CASSADSSYEQYF. Written as DNA, the CDR3 is TGTGCCAGTAGTGCGGACAGTTCCTACGAGCAGTACTTC.

The V and J genes are TRBV19 and TRBJ2-7; tentatively, D is TRBD1 (6 bases). The V end was cut by 10 bases, the J end by 2 bases, with 18 bases between. The germline V gene has CDR1 LNHDA and CDR2 SQIVND (reference sequence). This CDR3 has 14 residues. Here the CDR3 reads CATQETGPPYEQYF. CDR3 nucleotides: TGTGCCACCCAGGAAACAGGGCCCCCCTACGAGCAGTACTTC.

The J gene is TRBJ2-7, the V gene TRBV15, with 12 bases lining up with TRBD2. Germline loops: CDR1 LNHNV, CDR2 YYDKDF (reference sequence). The CDR3 runs 17 residues. The V and J ends lost 3 bases and 3 bases, in that order; junction bases with no gene match: 9. CDR3 sequence reads: CATSRGPGLAGFYEQYF. The CDR3 coding sequence is TGTGCCACCAGCAGGGGCCCGGGACTAGCGGGTTTCTACGAGCAGTACTTC.